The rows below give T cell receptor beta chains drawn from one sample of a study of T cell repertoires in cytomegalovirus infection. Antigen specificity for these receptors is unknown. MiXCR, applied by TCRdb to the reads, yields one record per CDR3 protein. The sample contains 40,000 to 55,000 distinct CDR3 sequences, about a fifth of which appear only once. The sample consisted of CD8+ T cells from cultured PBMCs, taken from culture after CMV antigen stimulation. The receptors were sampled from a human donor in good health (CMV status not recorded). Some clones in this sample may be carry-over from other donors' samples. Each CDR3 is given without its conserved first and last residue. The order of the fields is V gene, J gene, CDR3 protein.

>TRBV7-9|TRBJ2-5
ASSNPDRHQETQY
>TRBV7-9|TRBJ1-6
ASSSISGTANSPLH
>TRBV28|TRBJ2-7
ASSFRGVTAPREQY
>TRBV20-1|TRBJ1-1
SARVTDTEAF
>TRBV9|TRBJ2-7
ASSVGGTNRDEQY
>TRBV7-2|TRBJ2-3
ASSLVWDTQY
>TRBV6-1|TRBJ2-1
ASSEGEAYNEQF
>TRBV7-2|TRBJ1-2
ASSLIDGTNYGYT
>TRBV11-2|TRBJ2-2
ASSLGVTGPTGELF
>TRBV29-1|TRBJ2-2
SVEGWRGDFTGELF
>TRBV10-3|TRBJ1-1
AISVDGMNTEAF
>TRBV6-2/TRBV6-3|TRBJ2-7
ASSVELVYEQY
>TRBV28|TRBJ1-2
ASRSNGYT
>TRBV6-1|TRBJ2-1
ASSPSGGEYNEQF
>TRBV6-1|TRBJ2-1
ASSEGRSSYNEQF
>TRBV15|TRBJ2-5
ATSKDGYQETQY
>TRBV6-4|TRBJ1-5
ASSRRPGTGKKDQPQH
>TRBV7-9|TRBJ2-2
ASSFDSSWTGELF
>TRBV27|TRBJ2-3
ASSFLGHKGRDTQY
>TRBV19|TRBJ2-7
ASSVSGTTSYEQY
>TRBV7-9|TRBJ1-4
ASSDPRGTEKLF
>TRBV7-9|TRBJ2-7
ASSLASVFHEQY